A selection of T cell receptor beta chains follows, all from one sample in a study of cytomegalovirus exposure and HLA in healthy donors. The repertoire was sequenced with immunoSEQ multiplex PCR; TCRdb's copy has only in-frame clones and lacks some. The sample holds about 150,000 clones, 65% to 90% seen once. The sample comprised PBMCs. These receptors originate from a woman between 50 and 59 years old in good health and CMV-seropositive. Both conserved end residues are part of each CDR3. Fields, in order: CDR3 DNA, CDR3 protein, J gene, clone size, D gene, V gene. D genes are given only for firm matches. Rows give clone size only sometimes, using once, few, many, or a class for an expanded clone.

DNA: TGTGCCTGGGGACAGGGTAGCAATCAGCCCCAGCATTTT
CDR3: CAWGQGSNQPQHF
J: TRBJ1-5
size: .
D: TRBD1
V: TRBV30

DNA: TGCAGCGTTGCCCTGCCAGGGACCTACGAGCAGTACTTC
CDR3: CSVALPGTYEQYF
J: TRBJ2-7
size: .
D: .
V: TRBV29-1

DNA: TGTGCCAGCAGCGGGACAGCCTACGAGCAGTACTTC
CDR3: CASSGTAYEQYF
J: TRBJ2-7
size: .
D: TRBD1
V: TRBV7-9

DNA: TGTGCCAGCAGCATAGACAGGGGGCGAAAAAACATTCAGTACTTC
CDR3: CASSIDRGRKNIQYF
J: TRBJ2-4
size: .
D: TRBD1
V: TRBV11-1

DNA: TGTGCCAGCAGTTGGACAGGGGGAGGGACCGGGGAGCTGTTTTTT
CDR3: CASSWTGGGTGELFF
J: TRBJ2-2
size: .
D: TRBD1
V: TRBV7-2

DNA: TGTGCCAGTAGTCCGACAGTCTCTGGGGCCAACGTCCTGACTTTC
CDR3: CASSPTVSGANVLTF
J: TRBJ2-6
size: .
D: .
V: TRBV19

DNA: TGTGCCAGCAGTTACCCAGGGGTAAATGAGCAGTTCTTC
CDR3: CASSYPGVNEQFF
J: TRBJ2-1
size: .
D: .
V: TRBV6-6

DNA: TGTGCCAGCTCCCTCCGGGACAGTAATGAAAAACTGTTTTTT
CDR3: CASSLRDSNEKLFF
J: TRBJ1-4
size: .
D: TRBD1
V: TRBV27

DNA: TGTGCCAGTAGTTCCGCCCAGGGGGCTGAAGCTTTCTTT
CDR3: CASSSAQGAEAFF
J: TRBJ1-1
size: .
D: TRBD1
V: TRBV19

DNA: TGTGCCATCAGTGAGTCGAGAGGGCCCACTGAAGCTTTCTTT
CDR3: CAISESRGPTEAFF
J: TRBJ1-1
size: .
D: .
V: TRBV10-3

DNA: TGTGCCAGCAGTGGACAGGGTGGAGGCTACACCTTC
CDR3: CASSGQGGGYTF
J: TRBJ1-2
size: once
D: TRBD1
V: TRBV6-1

DNA: TGTGCCAGCTCACCCTCTGGGCCCCGCGAAAAACTGTTTTTT
CDR3: CASSPSGPREKLFF
J: TRBJ1-4
size: few
D: .
V: TRBV18

DNA: TGTGCCAGCAGCTTAGGCAGGGGGCGGGATGTTGGCTACACCTTC
CDR3: CASSLGRGRDVGYTF
J: TRBJ1-2
size: once
D: TRBD1
V: TRBV7-6

DNA: TGTGCCAGCAGTTACGTTAGCGGTGGATTCAATGAGCAGTTCTTC
CDR3: CASSYVSGGFNEQFF
J: TRBJ2-1
size: once
D: .
V: TRBV6-5

DNA: TGTGCCACCAGCAGAGAGCGGGGGGGTACAAATGAGCAGTTCTTC
CDR3: CATSRERGGTNEQFF
J: TRBJ2-1
size: .
D: TRBD2
V: TRBV15

DNA: TGTGCCAGCAGCTTGGAGAGCTCCTACGAGCAGTACTTC
CDR3: CASSLESSYEQYF
J: TRBJ2-7
size: .
D: .
V: TRBV7-2

DNA: TGTGCCAGCATCGGGGGGGGCTACGAGCAGTACTTC
CDR3: CASIGGGYEQYF
J: TRBJ2-7
size: .
D: TRBD2
V: TRBV2

DNA: TGTGCCAGCAGCCTCGATAGGACAGCTCTCAATGGCTACACCTTC
CDR3: CASSLDRTALNGYTF
J: TRBJ1-2
size: .
D: .
V: TRBV11-2

DNA: TGTGCCAGCAGGCCCACTAGCGGGGGATTTACCGGGGAGCTGTTTTTT
CDR3: CASRPTSGGFTGELFF
J: TRBJ2-2
size: .
D: TRBD2
V: TRBV2

DNA: TGCGCCAGCAGCATCCGGGACAAGCAAAACTATGGCTACACCTTC
CDR3: CASSIRDKQNYGYTF
J: TRBJ1-2
size: once
D: .
V: TRBV5-1

DNA: TGTGCCAGCAGCTCGATGGGGGGGACTGAAGCTTTCTTT
CDR3: CASSSMGGTEAFF
J: TRBJ1-1
size: .
D: .
V: TRBV7-2

DNA: TGCACCAGCAGCCAAAAGGGACAGGAAGCCTACGAGCAGTACTTC
CDR3: CTSSQKGQEAYEQYF
J: TRBJ2-7
size: few
D: .
V: TRBV1

DNA: TGTGCCAGCTCATCCAGACTGACAGGAGGCCACGGCATTCAGTACTTC
CDR3: CASSSRLTGGHGIQYF
J: TRBJ2-4
size: .
D: .
V: TRBV18

DNA: TGCAGCGTCGGTCGGGACAACTCCTACGAGCAGTACTTC
CDR3: CSVGRDNSYEQYF
J: TRBJ2-7
size: .
D: .
V: TRBV29-1

DNA: TGTGCCAGCAGTTACTCCATGAACACTGAAGCTTTCTTT
CDR3: CASSYSMNTEAFF
J: TRBJ1-1
size: .
D: .
V: TRBV6-5

DNA: TGCGCCACCGGGACTAGCGGTTACAATGAGCAGTTCTTC
CDR3: CATGTSGYNEQFF
J: TRBJ2-1
size: .
D: TRBD2
V: TRBV10-2

DNA: TGCGCCAGCAGCTTGGGCGACAGTTCCTACGAGCAGTACTTC
CDR3: CASSLGDSSYEQYF
J: TRBJ2-7
size: .
D: .
V: TRBV5-1

DNA: TGTGCCAGTAAATCTGGGGCCAACGTCCTGACTTTC
CDR3: CASKSGANVLTF
J: TRBJ2-6
size: .
D: .
V: TRBV27

DNA: TGTGCCAGCAGCCAAGGCGGTACTAATGAAAAACTGTTTTTT
CDR3: CASSQGGTNEKLFF
J: TRBJ1-4
size: .
D: .
V: TRBV4-2

DNA: TGTGCCAGCAGCGAAACGGAGGGTCTGCCCCAGCATTTT
CDR3: CASSETEGLPQHF
J: TRBJ1-5
size: .
D: .
V: TRBV6-4

DNA: TGTGCCAGCAGCTTAGGGACAGGGCAAAACTCCTACGAGCAGTACTTC
CDR3: CASSLGTGQNSYEQYF
J: TRBJ2-7
size: .
D: TRBD1
V: TRBV7-6

DNA: TGTGCCAGCAGCTTGTTCGACAGGCCCTTAGTTTATGGCTACACCTTC
CDR3: CASSLFDRPLVYGYTF
J: TRBJ1-2
size: .
D: .
V: TRBV7-8

DNA: TGTGCCAGCAGCTTTACAGGGGGATTGGGCACAGATACGCAGTATTTT
CDR3: CASSFTGGLGTDTQYF
J: TRBJ2-3
size: .
D: TRBD1
V: TRBV7-9

DNA: TGTGCCAGCAGCCGCAGGGGTGTTCGCACAGATACGCAGTATTTT
CDR3: CASSRRGVRTDTQYF
J: TRBJ2-3
size: few
D: .
V: TRBV13

DNA: TGTGCCAGCAGCCAACCCACATCCGAGCAGTACTTC
CDR3: CASSQPTSEQYF
J: TRBJ2-7
size: .
D: .
V: TRBV7-2

DNA: TGTGCCACATGGACAGGGGGAAATCAGCCCCAGCATTTT
CDR3: CATWTGGNQPQHF
J: TRBJ1-5
size: .
D: TRBD1
V: TRBV19

DNA: TGTGCCAGCAGCTTGAGACAGGAGGCCGGGGAGCTGTTTTTT
CDR3: CASSLRQEAGELFF
J: TRBJ2-2
size: once
D: .
V: TRBV5-8

DNA: TGTGCCAGCAGCCTAACGAGGGGGGGGCAGTATTTT
CDR3: CASSLTRGGQYF
J: TRBJ2-3
size: once
D: .
V: TRBV14

DNA: TGTGCCAGCAGCTTTAACAGGGTCACCGGGGAGCTGTTTTTT
CDR3: CASSFNRVTGELFF
J: TRBJ2-2
size: .
D: .
V: TRBV11-2

DNA: TGCGCCAGCAGAGCACAGGACAGGACCAACACTGAAGCTTTCTTT
CDR3: CASRAQDRTNTEAFF
J: TRBJ1-1
size: .
D: TRBD1
V: TRBV10-2

DNA: TGTGCCAGCAGCCATATAGCGGGGGGAAAAAGGGAGTTCTTC
CDR3: CASSHIAGGKREFF
J: TRBJ2-1
size: .
D: TRBD2
V: TRBV13

DNA: TGTGCCAGCAGCCAAGATTGGCAGGGAACAGATACGCAGTATTTT
CDR3: CASSQDWQGTDTQYF
J: TRBJ2-3
size: .
D: .
V: TRBV4-2

DNA: TGTGCCAGTAGTATAACAGGGCAAGGGGCCAACGTCCTGACTTTC
CDR3: CASSITGQGANVLTF
J: TRBJ2-6
size: .
D: .
V: TRBV19

DNA: TGTGCCAGCAGCACACCAGGGGTGGGCAATGAGCAGTTCTTC
CDR3: CASSTPGVGNEQFF
J: TRBJ2-1
size: .
D: .
V: TRBV9

DNA: TGTGCCAGCAGCGCCCGAGCGGGGTTGGGCACCGGGGAGCTGTTTTTT
CDR3: CASSARAGLGTGELFF
J: TRBJ2-2
size: once
D: TRBD2
V: TRBV9

DNA: TGTGCCAGCAGCTTAGCGCGGGCAAACACCGGGGAGCTGTTTTTT
CDR3: CASSLARANTGELFF
J: TRBJ2-2
size: .
D: .
V: TRBV7-2

DNA: TGTGCCAGCAGCCGTACTAGCGGGGGGGGCACAGATACGCAGTATTTT
CDR3: CASSRTSGGGTDTQYF
J: TRBJ2-3
size: .
D: TRBD2
V: TRBV4-2

DNA: TGTGCCAGCAAAACGGGGGCTAATGAAAAACTGTTTTTT
CDR3: CASKTGANEKLFF
J: TRBJ1-4
size: once
D: .
V: TRBV6-1

DNA: TGTGCCAGTAGTATTCGGGGGGCAACTAATGAAAAACTGTTTTTT
CDR3: CASSIRGATNEKLFF
J: TRBJ1-4
size: .
D: .
V: TRBV19